The present T cell receptor (beta chain) was sequenced within a study of identical twins. Findings of the study overall: Findings came from cross-sectional statistics, without long-term follow-up of donors.

Template switching, a step in the protocol, added a universal primer site, and cDNA carried unique molecular identifiers. TCRdb processed the 5' RACE reads anew with MiXCR; each CDR3 protein has one entry. In the table there are roughly 570,000 distinct CDR3 sequences, around a tenth of which are singletons. This clonotype occurred a few times. Its antigen is unknown. These sequences were also reported in another study, on yellow fever vaccine responses in identical twins. From that study: Twins reportedly had a vaccine T cell response that seemed partly convergent, partly personalized.

This TCR was sampled from a woman younger than 30 in good health. The specimen was PBMCs.

The CDR3 sequence is CASSPYRGPDNEQFF. The CDR3 region has the DNA TGTGCCAGCAGTCCTTACAGGGGGCCTGACAATGAGCAGTTCTTC. The rearrangement uses TRBV12-3 or TRBV12-4 and TRBJ2-1; the match to TRBD1 covers 9 bases. This CDR3 contains 15 residues. J lost 5 bases, V lost 5 bases, and 7 bases had no gene match.